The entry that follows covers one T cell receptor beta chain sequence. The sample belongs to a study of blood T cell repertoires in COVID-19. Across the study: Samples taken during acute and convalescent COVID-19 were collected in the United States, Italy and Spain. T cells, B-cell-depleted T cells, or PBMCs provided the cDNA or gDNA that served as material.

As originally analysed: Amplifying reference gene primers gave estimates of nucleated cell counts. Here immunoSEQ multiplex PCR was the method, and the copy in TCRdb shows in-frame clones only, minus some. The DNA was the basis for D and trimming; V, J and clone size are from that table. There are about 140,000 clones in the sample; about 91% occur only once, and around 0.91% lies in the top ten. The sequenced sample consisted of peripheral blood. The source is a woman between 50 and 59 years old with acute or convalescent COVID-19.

In DNA form, the CDR3 reads TGTGCCAGCAGTATCTTTCCACCGACTAGACCCTTCACAGATACGCAGTATTTT. This encodes CASSIFPPTRPFTDTQYF. J is TRBJ2-3 and V is TRBV27; a weak D match, TRBD2 (6 bases). This CDR3 has 18 amino acids. V shed 5 bases and J shed 2 bases, with 23 bases lying between them. Looked up from germline, CDR1 is MNHEY and CDR2 is SMNVEV (reference sequence).